The 20 T cell receptor beta chains given below trace back to one sample, sequenced in a study of T cells in localized non-small cell lung cancer. Clones were sequenced by immunoSEQ multiplex PCR, and TCRdb holds only the in-frame ones, with some missing. The table lists around 78,000 clones, around 81% of them singletons. This specimen consisted of peripheral blood, obtained before any cancer treatment. These receptors came from a female donor of 60 years or more with stage I lung adenocarcinoma.

This rearrangement joins TRBV10-3 to TRBJ1-4; 9 nucleotides line up with TRBD1. The CDR3 covers 15 residues. From germline, CDR1 is ENHRY and CDR2 SYGVKD. The ends lost 6 bases at V and 5 bases at J; junction bases unmatched: 7. CDR3 DNA sequence: TGTGCCATCAGAGACGCGGACAGGGGAAATGAAAAACTGTTTTTT. This sequence encodes CAIRDADRGNEKLFF.

J is TRBJ1-1 and V is TRBV19, with a tentative D call TRBD1 (6 bases). Germline CDR1 reads LNHDA; CDR2 reads SQIVND (reference sequence). This CDR3 has 15 residues. Trimming pared 5 bases from V and 6 bases from J, leaving 19 bases between. CDR3 nucleotide sequence: TGTGCCAGTAGTCCCTTCGGACAGACAGGACCTGAAGCTTTCTTT. It yields the protein CASSPFGQTGPEAFF. Full variable domain (outside the CDR3, taken from reference TRBV19 and TRBJ1-1): DGGITQSPKYLFRKEGQNVTLSCEQNLNHDAMYWYRQDPGQGLRLIYYSQIVNDFQKGDIAEGYSVSREKKESFPLTVTSAQKNPTAFYLCASSPFGQTGPEAFFGQGTRLTVV.

J is TRBJ2-1 and V is TRBV7-2; possibly TRBD2 for D (5 bases). Germline values: CDR1 SGHTA, CDR2 FQGNSA. The CDR3 is made up of 15 amino acids. V lost 5 bases to trimming and J lost 4 bases, with 15 bases between them. CDR3 amino acids: CASSPRVQRYNEQFF. CDR3 bases: TGTGCCAGCAGCCCGAGGGTTCAGAGGTACAATGAGCAGTTCTTC.

The CDR3 region has the DNA TGTGCCAGTAGCCGGGGGGCCACCCTGGAAGAAGCTTTCTTT. This gives the protein CASSRGATLEEAFF. V is TRBV19 and J is TRBJ1-1; D perhaps matches TRBD1 (6 bases). Trimming removed 6 bases from V and 8 bases from J, with 19 bases in between. The germline V gene encodes CDR1 LNHDA and CDR2 SQIVND (reference sequence). CDR3 size: 14 residues. The full variable domain, in which reference TRBV19 and TRBJ1-1 provide the parts outside the CDR3, is DGGITQSPKYLFRKEGQNVTLSCEQNLNHDAMYWYRQDPGQGLRLIYYSQIVNDFQKGDIAEGYSVSREKKESFPLTVTSAQKNPTAFYLCASSRGATLEEAFFGQGTRLTVV.

The CDR3 region is CASSSDYKRETQYF. CDR3 DNA: TGTGCCAGCAGTTCGGACTATAAACGTGAGACCCAGTACTTC. The chain uses TRBV14 and TRBJ2-5; tentatively, D is TRBD2 (6 bases). V lost 6 bases and J lost 5, with 16 bases in between. Germline loops: CDR1 SGHDN, CDR2 FVKESK. This CDR3 comprises 14 residues. Complete variable domain (other parts from reference TRBV14 and TRBJ2-5): EAGVTQFPSHSVIEKGQTVTLRCDPISGHDNLYWYRRVMGKEIKFLLHFVKESKQDESGMPNNRFLAERTGGTYSTLKVQPAELEDSGVYFCASSSDYKRETQYFGPGTRLLVL.

In this sample, this clone turned up a few times. This sequence joins TRBV7-2 and TRBJ1-1; no definite D call. Looked up from germline, CDR1 is SGHTA and CDR2 is FQGNSA. Deletions cut 2 bases from V and 5 bases from J, with 21 bases between. This CDR3 spans 17 amino acids. Here the CDR3 DNA reads TGTGCCAGCAGCTTAAGGTTGGGTAAAGGGCCGGGGACTGAAGCTTTCTTT. It encodes CASSLRLGKGPGTEAFF.

This chain joins TRBV28 and TRBJ1-2; the match to TRBD1 covers 8 bases. The CDR3 spans 15 residues. Germline values: CDR1 MDHEN, CDR2 SYDVKM. The J segment lost 4 bases and the V segment lost 1 base, leaving 5 bases of the junction unmatched. In DNA form, the CDR3 reads TGTGCCAGCAGTTTATCGCTTGGGACAGGCTATGGCTACACCTTC. Protein sequence: CASSLSLGTGYGYTF.

In its sample, this clone was seen a few times. This rearrangement joins TRBV6-1 to TRBJ1-5; 8 bases align to TRBD1. The CDR3 has 14 amino acids. With V trimmed by 6 bases and J by 1 base, 2 bases remained unmatched. Germline V gives CDR1 MNHNS, CDR2 SASEGT. CDR3 sequence: CASSRGLSNQPQHF. The CDR3 DNA reads as TGTGCCAGCAGCAGGGGGCTAAGCAATCAGCCCCAGCATTTT.

The chain combines TRBV21-1 with TRBJ2-2; the D call in the table, TRBD1, was not verified against the DNA. TRBV21-1 represents a pseudogene. CDR3 length: 13 residues. CDR3 bases: TGTGCCAGCAGAACAGGTGTGGCCGGGGAGCTGTTTTTT. Amino acids: CASRTGVAGELFF.

This sequence joins TRBV23-1 and TRBJ2-7; a weak D match, TRBD1 (6 bases). TRBV23-1 carries the ORF label, with uncertain function. The CDR3 runs 16 residues. Trimming removed 2 bases from V and 2 bases from J, with 16 bases in between. CDR3 region: CASSQAQGVLPYEQYF. The CDR3 bases are TGCGCCAGCAGTCAAGCACAGGGAGTTTTGCCCTACGAGCAGTACTTC.

The rearrangement links TRBV5-1 to TRBJ2-5; 9 bases align to TRBD1. V lost 3 bases and J lost 4; bases outside the gene matches: 7. CDR1 and CDR2 (germline): SGHRS, YFSETQ. This CDR3 contains 15 residues. CDR3: CASSWTGVSGETQYF. In DNA, the CDR3 is TGCGCCAGCAGCTGGACAGGGGTCTCCGGAGAGACCCAGTACTTC. Full variable domain (missing parts from reference TRBV5-1 and TRBJ2-5): KAGVTQTPRYLIKTRGQQVTLSCSPISGHRSVSWYQQTPGQGLQFLFEYFSETQRNKGNFPGRFSGRQFSNSRSEMNVSTLELGDSALYLCASSWTGVSGETQYFGPGTRLLVL.

The rearrangement joins TRBV14 to TRBJ1-1; D uncertain. The CDR3 has 14 amino acids. V was clipped by 0 bases and J by 13 bases, with 18 bases between them. Germline values: CDR1 SGHDN, CDR2 FVKESK. In nucleotides, the CDR3 is TGTGCCAGCAGCCAAGAGTATGGACCCGCGTTTGTTTTCTTT. Its translation is CASSQEYGPAFVFF.

This chain links TRBV5-1 with TRBJ1-1; no firm D call. This CDR3 spans 14 amino acids. Germline V gene data show CDR1 as SGHRS and CDR2 as YFSETQ. Trimming shortened V by 0 bases and J by 0 bases, and 6 bases separated the two germline ends. The CDR3: CASSLDGMNTEAFF. The CDR3 DNA sequence: TGCGCCAGCAGCTTGGACGGCATGAACACTGAAGCTTTCTTT.

The chain couples TRBV4-2 to TRBJ1-2, with a possible D match to TRBD1 (6 bases). The CDR3 sequence is 16 residues long. Looked up from germline, CDR1 is LGHNA and CDR2 is YNFKEQ. V gave up 0 bases and J gave up 4 bases, with 15 bases separating them. For the CDR3, the DNA is TGTGCCAGCAGCCAAGACGCCAGGGGAGGAGGCTATGGCTACACCTTC. This translates into CASSQDARGGGYGYTF.

This chain connects TRBV5-5 to TRBJ2-1, with D possibly called TRBD1 or TRBD2 (5 bases each). CDR1 and CDR2 (germline): SGHKS, YYEKEE (reference sequence). The V gene lost 2 bases and the J gene lost 1 base, with 10 bases spanning the gap. CDR3 length: 15 amino acids. The CDR3 bases are TGTGCCAGCAGCTTCGGGACCCAGTCCTACAATGAGCAGTTCTTC. Translating gives CASSFGTQSYNEQFF.

The genes are TRBV7-9 and TRBJ2-3; 10 nucleotides agree with TRBD1. Germline-derived CDR1 and CDR2 are SEHNR and FQNEAQ (reference sequence). The CDR3 runs to 16 residues. With V trimmed by 3 bases and J by 4 bases, 7 bases remained unmatched. The CDR3 coding sequence is TGTGCCAGCAGCTTCTCCCGGACAGGGGGGTCAGATACGCAGTATTTT. Translated, it gives CASSFSRTGGSDTQYF.

This chain connects TRBV13 to TRBJ1-3; TRBD1 aligns across 10 bases. This CDR3 comprises 16 residues. V dropped 3 bases and J dropped 0; count of bases not matched to a gene: 2. The germline CDR1 and CDR2 sequences are PRHDT and FYEKMQ (reference sequence). The CDR3 coding sequence is TGTGCCAGCAGCTTGGACAGGGGGAGCTCTGGAAACACCATATATTTT. It encodes CASSLDRGSSGNTIYF.

The genes are TRBV6-5 and TRBJ1-4; D is unclear. The V end was cut by 6 bases, the J end by 8 bases, with 10 bases between. The CDR3 length is 12 residues. From germline, CDR1 is MNHEY and CDR2 SVGAGI. The CDR3 DNA follows: TGTGCCAGCAGCGGCGGGGAGGAAAAACTGTTTTTT. This codes for CASSGGEEKLFF.

This clone is medium-sized in the sample. The CDR3 region has the DNA TGTGCCAGTAGTTTGACCCTCGGCGGGGGGGACGGCTACACCTTC. Amino acid sequence: CASSLTLGGGDGYTF. The V gene is TRBV19, the J gene TRBJ1-2; tentative D call: TRBD1 (5 bases). V lost 5 bases to trimming and J lost 8 bases, with 21 bases between them. The CDR3 is 15 amino acids. Germline V gene data show CDR1 as LNHDA and CDR2 as SQIVND (reference sequence).

This rearrangement joins TRBV5-4 to TRBJ2-7; 8 bases align to TRBD1. V lost 3 bases to trimming and J lost 5 bases; unmatched junction nucleotides: 7. Germline CDR1 and CDR2: SGHNT and YYREEE (reference sequence). CDR3 length equals 14 residues. CDR3 DNA sequence: TGTGCCAGCAGCTACATCCAGGGGGCTGACGAGCAGTACTTC. Translating gives CASSYIQGADEQYF. The full variable domain, with the rest looked up from reference TRBV5-4 and TRBJ2-7, is ETGVTQSPTHLIKTRGQQVTLRCSSQSGHNTVSWYQQALGQGPQFIFQYYREEENGRGNFPPRFSGLQFPNYSSELNVNALELDDSALYLCASSYIQGADEQYFGPGTRLTVT.